This T cell receptor beta chain was observed in a study of PD-1 blockade in classical Hodgkin lymphoma. Study-level points and caveats: The study found that TCR diversity rose significantly by C4D1 in CD4+ but not CD8+ cells. Before treatment, TCR diversity in newly diagnosed patients was reportedly lower than in healthy donors. No one has yet defined what causes the repertoire differences, which may be disease activity or prior therapy.

The data were produced by immunoSEQ multiplex PCR, yet TCRdb's version contains in-frame clones alone and is incomplete. The table records tens of thousands of clones, roughly 86% of them present only once. Every patient was affected by relapse after autologous stem cell transplantation, while exposure to brentuximab vedotin was not uniform. Classifying best responses yielded complete response, partial response or progressive disease. With respect to this clone: Its antigen is still unknown.

The length of the CDR3 is 13 residues. Trimming took 4 bases from V and 5 from J; bases not matched to a gene: 1. Germline lookup yields CDR1 SNHLY and CDR2 FYNNEI. The receptor comes from a human donor with classical Hodgkin lymphoma. The sequencing here drew on peripheral blood mononuclear cells (PBMCs), taken before the second cycle of nivolumab. The rearrangement joins TRBV2 to TRBJ2-5, with 10 bases lining up with TRBD2. The CDR3 here is CASSGGLAETQYF. The CDR3 coding sequence is TGTGCCAGCAGTGGGGGACTAGCGGAGACCCAGTACTTC.